This note documents a single T cell receptor beta chain sequence. Its antigen is as yet unknown. Sequence at one end of the junction differs from germline and may be a read error. CDR1 is KGHSH, CDR2 LQKENI, per germline. CDR3 length: 14 amino acids. RNA transcripts yielded amplified TCR beta CDR3 regions. First-round RT-PCR of the TCR CDR3 relied on the HTBI primer set. TCRdb analysed the multiplex PCR reads with MiXCR anew, one entry per CDR3 protein. The sample lists about 400,000 distinct CDR3 sequences; around 13% were seen once. The sample belongs to a study of T cells in Graves' hyperthyroidism and ophthalmopathy. Study at large: Upon initial diagnosis and before any treatment, peripheral blood was collected.

Study-level results: Peripheral blood also featured most of the thyroid clonotypes expanded above 0.001.

Recently diagnosed hyperthyroidism of less than 2 months' duration affected patients aged 18 to 65. Diagnoses were established using clinical symptoms, serum thyroxine and TRAb, thyroid ultrasound and orbital computed tomography. Source material: blood. The chain uses TRBV18 and TRBJ1-5; D not resolved. The TCR comes from a woman aged 18-35 years with Graves' hyperthyroidism. CDR3 DNA: TGTGCCAGCTCACTGGACTATAGCAATCAGTCCCAGCATTTT. Its protein is CASSLDYSNQSQHF.